Listed below are T cell receptor beta chains from one sample, sequenced in a study of blood T cell repertoires in COVID-19. Sequencing was performed with immunoSEQ multiplex PCR; in TCRdb, only in-frame clones are kept and a portion is missing. The sample includes about 220,000 clones, about 79% of them seen just once. Specimen: PBMCs or T cells enriched from blood (not recorded which). These receptors were taken from an older woman who had recovered from COVID-19. CDR3s include the opening cysteine and the closing phenylalanine or tryptophan.

>TRBJ2-5|14|TRBV7-2
CASTGGPWEETQYF
>TRBJ2-1|13|TRBV19
CASSVPSFPPEFF
>TRBJ1-2|14|TRBV6-5
CASRPDRGNYGYTF
>TRBJ1-4|17|TRBV5-1
CASSLAGGGVTNEKLFF
>TRBJ2-1|14|TRBV10-3
CAISESETLNEQFF
>TRBJ2-7|16|TRBV6-2/TRBV6-3
CASSSRGTSGVYEQYF
>TRBJ2-1|15|TRBV7-7
CASSSRQGSYNEQFF
>TRBJ1-5|17|TRBV19
CASTSRMGAYSNQPQHF
>TRBJ2-1|15|TRBV7-2
CASSFLTSGSYEQFF
>TRBJ1-4|15|TRBV6-6
CASSYGDRRDEKLFF
>TRBJ2-4|14|TRBV4-2
CTSSQWGPGNIQYF
>TRBJ2-2|14|TRBV25-1
CASSRDTPSRELFF
>TRBJ1-1|17|TRBV13
CASSLGRGTGTNTEAFF
>TRBJ1-2|15|TRBV18
CASSPGDRAPGGYTF
>TRBJ2-1|15|TRBV7-6
CASSLGLADYNEQFF
>TRBJ1-1|11|TRBV2
CATIVNTEAFF
>TRBJ1-2|12|TRBV6-5
CASRQAQRGYTF
>TRBJ2-7|13|TRBV7-2
CASSLMQAYEQYF
>TRBJ2-7|18|TRBV27
CASSLLRWVDSHSYEQYF
>TRBJ1-4|16|TRBV5-1
CASSPDSTATNEKLFF
>TRBJ1-6|15|TRBV7-2
CASSRKTGDNSPLHF
>TRBJ1-2|11|TRBV29-1
CGATGYYGYTF
>TRBJ1-1|15|TRBV5-4
CASSLDQGASTEAFF
>TRBJ2-3|14|TRBV30
CAWSTGGGTDTQYF
>TRBJ2-2|12|TRBV27
CASSLPRGELFF
>TRBJ1-5|13|TRBV2
CASSGEREQPQHF
>TRBJ1-4|16|TRBV18
CASSTSSLAGGKKLFF
>TRBJ1-6|13|TRBV10-3
CAISAQGRSPLHF
>TRBJ1-1|15|TRBV19
CASSLDGAGLTEAFF
>TRBJ2-1|16|TRBV7-2
CASSSSGTGAYNEQFF
>TRBJ2-5|15|TRBV5-1
CASSSGYRYQETQYF
>TRBJ1-5|18|TRBV7-8
CASRKLELIDGENQPQHF
>TRBJ1-6|16|TRBV27
CASGYWRSSYNSPLYF
>TRBJ2-7|11|TRBV20-1
CSARVSLEQYF
>TRBJ2-1|18|TRBV5-1
CASSLALTAPGGLNEQFF
>TRBJ2-3|13|TRBV4-2
CASITPRTDTQYF
>TRBJ1-5|17|TRBV9
CASSVEGGGWSNQPQHF
>TRBJ1-5|14|TRBV9
CASSPGTGDQPQHF
>TRBJ1-5|15|TRBV11-2
CASSLDLRDNQPQHF
>TRBJ2-1|18|TRBV11-2
CASSLAFLRLAGGPEQFF
>TRBJ2-3|14|TRBV5-4
CASSLSRSTDTQYF
>TRBJ1-5|14|TRBV6-1
CASSERYSNQPQHF
>TRBJ2-1|15|TRBV11-1
CASRIRGSSYNEQFF
>TRBJ1-1|12|TRBV7-9
CASSPADTEAFF
>TRBJ2-3|14|TRBV5-5
CASSHGQGRDTQYF
>TRBJ1-1|15|TRBV5-6
CASSFRGRLNTEAFF
>TRBJ2-3|15|TRBV19
CATSRGTGAADTQYF
>TRBJ2-6|16|TRBV18
CASSVVQVSGANVLTF
>TRBJ1-2|11|TRBV19
CAGQGDYGYTF
>TRBJ2-7|14|TRBV7-9
CASSRGAGDYEQYF